The 27 T cell receptor beta chains below come from one sample, sequenced in a study of cytomegalovirus exposure and HLA in healthy donors. The data were produced by immunoSEQ multiplex PCR, yet TCRdb's version contains in-frame clones alone and is incomplete. The sample has approximately 200,000 clones, roughly 84% seen once. Sequenced material: PBMCs. These receptors were obtained from a young man in good health and CMV-seropositive.

This sequence joins TRBV11-1 and TRBJ2-3; TRBD2 agrees at 7 bases. Germline CDR1 is SGHAT and CDR2 is FQDESV (reference sequence). The ends lost 0 bases at V and 4 bases at J; junction bases unmatched: 7. This CDR3 spans 16 amino acids. CDR3 DNA sequence: TGTGCCAGCAGCTTAGCGGCAGGGAGGGTCGCAGATACGCAGTATTTT. Residues: CASSLAAGRVADTQYF.

This clone was recorded only once. J is TRBJ2-7 and V is TRBV7-2; D call uncertain. Trimming cost V 5 bases and J 4 bases, with 12 bases left between them. CDR3 length: 13 residues. CDR1 and CDR2 from the germline V gene are SGHTA and FQGNSA. The CDR3 region has the DNA TGTGCCAGCAGCGCGCCCACGGAGTACGAGCAGTACTTC. As protein: CASSAPTEYEQYF.

Points on this clone: Distinct nucleotide sequences in the sample also encode this CDR3. The genes are TRBV29-1 and TRBJ2-7; tentatively, D is TRBD1 (8 bases). Germline V gene lookup returns CDR1 SQVTM and CDR2 ANQGSEA. Trimming shortened V by 6 bases and J by 1 base, and 16 bases separated the two germline ends. The CDR3 consists of 14 residues. The CDR3 loop is CSVGGQGGSYEQYF. The CDR3 DNA is TGCAGCGTAGGCGGACAGGGAGGGTCCTACGAGCAGTACTTC.

The J gene is TRBJ2-2, the V gene TRBV6-6, with D unclear. V lost 5 bases to trimming and J lost 5 bases, with 15 bases between them. This CDR3 is 15 amino acids long. Germline assignment: CDR1 MNHNY and CDR2 SVGAGI (reference sequence). Here the CDR3 DNA reads TGTGCCAGCAGTCCTCTTGCCAGGCAGACCGGGGAGCTGTTTTTT. Translation: CASSPLARQTGELFF.

The chain has TRBV9 and TRBJ2-2, with D hard to call. The CDR3 totals 15 residues. Germline V gene lookup returns CDR1 SGDLS and CDR2 YYNGEE. The V end lost 4 bases, the J end lost 2 bases, and 12 bases lay between the germline ends. Here the CDR3 DNA reads TGTGCCAGCAGCACCTTAACAGTTAACACCGGGGAGCTGTTTTTT. Protein sequence: CASSTLTVNTGELFF.

The V gene is TRBV4-1, the J gene TRBJ1-4; 7 bases match TRBD1. Looked up from germline, CDR1 is MGHRA and CDR2 is YSYEKL. The CDR3 length is 17 residues. J lost 5 bases, V lost 2 bases, and 11 bases had no gene match. CDR3 nucleotides: TGCGCCAGCAGCCAAAACTCGGACAGGACCGGGAATGAAAAACTGTTTTTT. Its translation is CASSQNSDRTGNEKLFF.

This clone showed up just once. The chain links TRBV7-6 to TRBJ2-7; 10 bases map to TRBD1. In germline, CDR1 is SGHVS, CDR2 FNYEAQ. The V and J ends lost 5 bases and 2 bases, in that order; junction bases with no gene match: 6. The CDR3 is made up of 15 amino acids. CDR3 in DNA: TGTGCCAGCAGCCGACAGACAGGGGGCCCCTACGAGCAGTACTTC. As protein: CASSRQTGGPYEQYF.

The chain links TRBV4-3 to TRBJ2-1; possibly TRBD1 for D (5 bases). This CDR3 is built from 16 residues. The V end lost 0 bases, the J end lost 1 base, and 10 bases lay between the germline ends. Germline V CDR1 and CDR2: LGHNA, YSLEER. The CDR3 coding sequence is TGCGCCAGCAGCCAAGATCAGGGTGGTTCCTACAATGAGCAGTTCTTC. Encoded protein: CASSQDQGGSYNEQFF.

V is TRBV12-5 and J is TRBJ2-1, with D possibly being TRBD1 (6 bases). This CDR3 spans 15 amino acids. CDR1 is LGHNT and CDR2 is FRNRAP in the germline V gene. Between the trimmed V and J ends, which lost 6 bases and 8 bases, there was a span of 20 bases. In DNA, the CDR3 is TGTGCTAGTGGACCCCCAGGGGCGACAATCGATGAGCAGTTCTTC. Its translation is CASGPPGATIDEQFF.

The chain recombines TRBV5-4 with TRBJ2-7; a weak D match, TRBD1 (6 bases). This CDR3 contains 14 residues. The V gene lost 3 bases and the J gene lost 2 bases, with 12 bases spanning the gap. CDR1 and CDR2 (germline): SGHNT, YYREEE (reference sequence). CDR3 nucleotide sequence: TGTGCCAGCAGCTCCGGGACACCAACCTACGAGCAGTACTTC. It specifies CASSSGTPTYEQYF.

There are a few counts of this clone. V is TRBV6-5 and J is TRBJ2-7, with 9 bases lining up with TRBD1. CDR1 MNHEY and CDR2 SVGAGI come from the germline V gene. The CDR3 spans 13 residues. Trimming at V came to 7 bases and at J to 5 bases, leaving 6 bases not matched to a gene. CDR3 coding DNA: TGTGCCAGCATGCGAACAGGGGGCGACGAGCAGTACTTC. As protein: CASMRTGGDEQYF.

This clone appeared a single time. The V and J genes are TRBV6-5 and TRBJ2-7, with D possibly TRBD1 on 6 matching bases. CDR1 is MNHEY, CDR2 SVGAGI, per germline. This CDR3 is built from 14 residues. Trimming took 0 bases from V and 2 from J, leaving 8 bases between them. The CDR3 spells CASSYSRTAYEQYF. In nucleotides, the CDR3 is TGTGCCAGCAGTTACTCGCGGACAGCCTACGAGCAGTACTTC.

This chain uses TRBV6-5 with TRBJ2-3; D remains unclear. V shed 4 bases and J shed 0 bases, with 11 bases lying between them. There are 15 residues in the CDR3. Germline V CDR1 and CDR2: MNHEY, SVGAGI. In DNA, the CDR3 is TGTGCCAGCAGTTCCACAGATTATAGCACAGATACGCAGTATTTT. Amino acid sequence: CASSSTDYSTDTQYF.

This clone was seen a single time. The chain links TRBV11-2 to TRBJ2-1, with TRBD2 as a possible D gene (5 bases). The CDR3 has 14 residues. The V gene lost 0 bases and the J gene lost 3 bases, with 6 bases spanning the gap. Germline CDR1 SGHAT, CDR2 FQNNGV. Here the CDR3 reads CASSLDGNYNEQFF. CDR3 nucleotide sequence: TGTGCCAGCAGCTTAGACGGGAACTACAATGAGCAGTTCTTC.

This rearrangement joins TRBV5-1 to TRBJ2-5; D uncertain. The CDR3 has 16 residues. Germline V gene sequence: CDR1 SGHRS, CDR2 YFSETQ. Trimming removed 0 bases from V and 0 bases from J, with 12 bases in between. The CDR3, as DNA: TGCGCCAGCAGCTTGGGAAGTCGAGTGGACCAAGAGACCCAGTACTTC. Translation gives CASSLGSRVDQETQYF.

CDR3 coding DNA: TGTGCCAGCACTACGGAACAGACTAGCGGGAGGGCCACTTCAGATACGCAGTATTTT. This codes for CASTTEQTSGRATSDTQYF. The chain links TRBV2 to TRBJ2-3; 14 bases are a match to TRBD2. Germline CDR1 is SNHLY and CDR2 is FYNNEI. V lost 7 bases and J lost 4; bases outside the gene matches: 16. The CDR3 extends over 19 amino acids.

The J gene is TRBJ1-2, the V gene TRBV7-9; the match to TRBD1 covers 9 bases. The germline gives CDR1 SEHNR, CDR2 FQNEAQ (reference sequence). J gave up 4 bases and V 3 bases, and 6 bases lay outside the gene matches. The CDR3 has 15 amino acids. The CDR3, as DNA: TGTGCCAGCAGCTTGGGGACAGGGCCACTCTATGGCTACACCTTC. It specifies CASSLGTGPLYGYTF.

This chain links TRBV18 with TRBJ1-5; D is uncertain. Germline lookup yields CDR1 KGHSH and CDR2 LQKENI. The CDR3 loop spans 15 amino acids. V lost 2 bases, J lost 4 bases, and 12 bases lay in between. The CDR3 bases are TGTGCCAGCTCACCAGCGATCGGGGAGAATCAGCCCCAGCATTTT. Translating it yields CASSPAIGENQPQHF.

This chain joins TRBV5-6 and TRBJ2-3; D ambiguous. This CDR3 contains 12 residues. V shed 0 bases and J shed 7 bases, with 6 bases lying between them. Germline V gene lookup returns CDR1 SGHDT and CDR2 YYEEEE. The CDR3 DNA reads as TGTGCCAGCAGCTTGGCCGGGTATACGCAGTATTTT. This sequence encodes CASSLAGYTQYF.

This clone was counted only a few times. The J gene is TRBJ2-2, the V gene TRBV11-3; 10 nucleotides agree with TRBD2. Germline CDR1 reads SGHNT; CDR2 reads YENEEA. The CDR3 runs 17 residues. V dropped 1 base and J dropped 3; count of bases not matched to a gene: 5. The CDR3 protein is CASSLVLAGADTGELFF. In DNA, the CDR3 is TGTGCCAGCAGCTTAGTTCTAGCGGGAGCCGACACCGGGGAGCTGTTTTTT.

This clone was seen repeatedly, ten times or more. The CDR3 loop is CSVEASYEQYF. The CDR3 nucleotides read TGCAGCGTTGAGGCCTCCTACGAGCAGTACTTC. This chain joins TRBV29-1 and TRBJ2-7; D uncertain. The CDR3 contains 11 residues. V lost 3 bases and J lost 0, with 3 bases in between. Germline CDR1 SQVTM, CDR2 ANQGSEA.

Here the CDR3 DNA reads TGTGCCAGCAGGAGTAGGACAGGGGTCACAGATACGCAGTATTTT. Its protein is CASRSRTGVTDTQYF. The gene calls are TRBV27 and TRBJ2-3, with 9 bases matching TRBD1. This CDR3 spans 15 amino acids. Germline V lookup: CDR1 MNHEY, CDR2 SMNVEV (reference sequence). With V trimmed by 6 bases and J by 2 bases, 6 bases remained unmatched.

The chain couples TRBV29-1 to TRBJ2-2; D not certain. There are 13 residues in the CDR3. The germline CDR1 and CDR2 sequences are SQVTM and ANQGSEA. Deletions cut 7 bases from V and 3 bases from J, with 12 bases between. This CDR3 is CSADSGYTGELFF. CDR3 in DNA: TGCAGCGCCGACTCCGGCTACACCGGGGAGCTGTTTTTT.

V is TRBV9 and J is TRBJ1-1, with 8 bases lining up with TRBD1. Trimming at V came to 2 bases and at J to 0 bases, leaving 12 bases not matched to a gene. The length of the CDR3 is 18 residues. CDR1 is SGDLS and CDR2 is YYNGEE in the germline V gene. In DNA, the CDR3 is TGTGCCAGCAGCGTCGCGCCGTCGGGACAGGCAATGAACACTGAAGCTTTCTTT. As protein: CASSVAPSGQAMNTEAFF.

In this sample, this clone turned up once. The chain uses TRBV18 and TRBJ1-3; tentative D call: TRBD1 (5 bases). This CDR3 region has 15 residues. The germline V gene encodes CDR1 KGHSH and CDR2 LQKENI. Trimming removed 3 bases from V and 2 bases from J, with 11 bases in between. The CDR3 protein is CASSPGRVAGNTIYF. The CDR3 nucleotides are TGTGCCAGCTCACCCGGCAGGGTAGCTGGAAACACCATATATTTT.

The genes are TRBV27 and TRBJ2-1, with TRBD2 identical over 12 bases. Germline CDR1 MNHEY, CDR2 SMNVEV (reference sequence). V was pared by 5 bases and J by 6 bases, with 5 bases of the junction left unmatched. The CDR3 extends over 15 amino acids. The CDR3 coding sequence is TGTGCCAGCAGTCAGGGACTAGCGGGTCTCAATGAGCAGTTCTTC. Translated: CASSQGLAGLNEQFF.

The chain links TRBV19 to TRBJ2-3, with D hard to call. From germline, CDR1 is LNHDA and CDR2 SQIVND (reference sequence). V was shortened by 7 bases and J by 0 bases, with 11 bases between the two germline ends. This CDR3 has 14 residues. The DNA for the CDR3 is TGTGCCAGTACCTTCCCAGGTAGCACAGATACGCAGTATTTT. Translation: CASTFPGSTDTQYF.